This TCR beta chain stems from a study of T cell responses to AZD1222 COVID-19 vaccine. Study-wide results and limits: Two AZD1222 administrations were followed by greater Spike-specific TCR breadth and depth. Donors were largely white British and mainly female; clonal diversity was possibly underestimated. CD4 TCRs covered the whole spike, strongest at regions 160-218 and 743-854.

Profiling relied on immunoSEQ multiplex PCR, and the TCRdb table lists in-frame clones only, not all of them. This sample carries some 250,000 clones, 85% to 95% of them seen once, and the ten largest clones take around 0.6%. CDR3 length: 14 residues. Per germline, CDR1 SEHNR and CDR2 FQNEAQ (reference sequence). Trimming shortened V by 2 bases and J by 8 bases, and 14 bases separated the two germline ends. Combined were second doses at about 4 or about 12 weeks. In the case of this clone: Its antigen is not known.

The TCR originated in an adult who received the AZD1222 COVID-19 vaccine. The chain uses TRBV7-9 and TRBJ2-3, with D maybe TRBD1 (5 bases). Source: peripheral blood, taken 28 days after the second AZD1222 dose. Here the CDR3 reads CASSLSGMQGTQYF. CDR3 in DNA: TGTGCCAGCAGCTTATCAGGGATGCAGGGTACGCAGTATTTT. The full variable domain, in which reference TRBV7-9 and TRBJ2-3 provide the parts outside the CDR3, is DTGVSQNPRHKITKRGQNVTFRCDPISEHNRLYWYRQTLGQGPEFLTYFQNEAQLEKSRLLSDRFSAERPKGSFSTLEIQRTEQGDSAMYLCASSLSGMQGTQYFGPGTRLTVL.